A selection of T cell receptor beta chains follows, all from one sample in a study of CD8+CD57+ T cells in acquired aplastic anemia. TCRdb redid the calling of the reads with MiXCR, one entry per CDR3 protein. Among 250,000 to 350,000 distinct CDR3 sequences listed, 45% to 70% were seen once. The sample was sorted CD4+, CD8+, or CD8+CD57+ T cells (not recorded which) from PBMCs. The source is a human donor with severe aplastic anemia or a healthy control (not recorded which). The CDR3 runs from the conserved cysteine through the conserved F or W. D genes are given only for firm matches. The listing skips clone size in some rows; elsewhere it reads once, few, many or a size class.

abundance	v_gene	d_gene	j_gene	CDR3nt	CDR3aa
.	TRBV5-1	TRBD1	TRBJ1-4	TGCGCCAGCAGCCGGGACAACGTGACAGGGTCCGCGGCACCTAATGAAAAACTGTTTTTT	CASSRDNVTGSAAPNEKLFF
.	TRBV7-8	.	TRBJ2-7	TGTGCCAGCAGCCAGGCACCTAACTCCTCCTACGAGCAGTACTTC	CASSQAPNSSYEQYF
many	TRBV6-1	.	TRBJ1-1	TGTGCCAGCTCCAAGGGATTCATGAACACTGAAGCTTTCTTT	CASSKGFMNTEAFF
.	TRBV7-3	TRBD1	TRBJ1-2	TGTGCCAGCAGCTTAAAAGGACAGGGAGCTGGCTACACCTTC	CASSLKGQGAGYTF
.	TRBV2	.	TRBJ2-5	TGTGCCAGCAGCCCCGGGATAAGAAGCCAAGAGACCCAGTACTTC	CASSPGIRSQETQYF
many	TRBV11-2	.	TRBJ2-5	TGTGCCAGCAGCTTAGATCGGCGACAGCCCGACCAAGAGACCCAGTACTTC	CASSLDRRQPDQETQYF
.	TRBV7-2	TRBD2	TRBJ2-7	TGTGCCAGCAGCTCTAGCGGGGGCCCTCCCTACGAGCAGTACTTC	CASSSSGGPPYEQYF
.	TRBV28	.	TRBJ1-6	TGTGCCAGCAGTTTGGGTGGGGACTCCTATAATTCACCCCTCCACTTT	CASSLGGDSYNSPLHF
many	TRBV7-9	TRBD1	TRBJ1-1	TGTGCCAGCAGCTTAGCGGCAGGGGGGGGACTAGACGCTTTCTTT	CASSLAAGGGLDAFF
once	TRBV5-1	.	TRBJ2-1	TGCGCCAGCAGCTTGGAAGCAACAAGCTCCTACAATGAGCAGTTCTTC	CASSLEATSSYNEQFF
.	TRBV9	TRBD1	TRBJ2-5	TGTGCCAGCAGCGTAAGGACAGGGTTGGAGACCCAGTACTTC	CASSVRTGLETQYF
many	TRBV15	.	TRBJ2-3	TGTGCCACCTCCAGGACTAAAACCACAGATACGCAGTATTTT	CATSRTKTTDTQYF
.	TRBV20-1	.	TRBJ1-3	TGCAGTGCTAGAGATCCGACGAGGCTCTCTGGAAACACCATATATTTT	CSARDPTRLSGNTIYF
many	TRBV20-1	TRBD2	TRBJ2-1	TGCAGTGCTGATAGCGGGGGATACAATGAGCAGTTCTTC	CSADSGGYNEQFF
many	TRBV20-1	.	TRBJ1-1	TGCAGCGAAGGACACTCGAACACTGAAGCTTTCTTT	CSEGHSNTEAFF
.	TRBV24-1	TRBD1	TRBJ1-1	TGTGCCACCTCAAACACAGGGGGCACTGAAGCTTTCTTT	CATSNTGGTEAFF
.	TRBV27	TRBD2	TRBJ2-7	TGTGCCAGCAGGAGCACTAGCGGGAGAAACGAGCAGTACTTC	CASRSTSGRNEQYF
few	TRBV10-3	TRBD2	TRBJ2-7	TGTGCCATCAGTGAAGGACTAGCGGGCTACGAGCAGTACTTC	CAISEGLAGYEQYF
many	TRBV12-3/TRBV12-4	.	TRBJ1-2	TGTGCCAGCAGTTCTTATACCGGGACGGAGTATGGCTACACCTTC	CASSSYTGTEYGYTF
.	TRBV7-2	.	TRBJ2-6	TGTGCCAGCAGCCTAAGACAGGCCTCTGGGGCCAACGTCCTGACTTTC	CASSLRQASGANVLTF
.	TRBV15	.	TRBJ1-2	TGTGCCACCAGCAGTTTACCAGGAGTTGGCTACACCTTC	CATSSLPGVGYTF
.	TRBV5-4	TRBD2	TRBJ2-7	TGTGCCAGCAGCGATATAGCGGGGGTCTCCTACGAGCAGTACTTC	CASSDIAGVSYEQYF
.	TRBV7-3	.	TRBJ2-1	TGTGCTAGCAGCTTAGCGCAGGGGGGGTACAATGAGCAGTTCTTC	CASSLAQGGYNEQFF
.	TRBV7-3	.	TRBJ2-5	TGTGCCAGCAGCTTAATGGGCGGGGAGACCCAGTACTTC	CASSLMGGETQYF
.	TRBV20-1	.	TRBJ1-1	TGCAGTGCTGCAGCCGGGTCCAAAGAAGCTTTCTTT	CSAAAGSKEAFF
.	TRBV10-3	.	TRBJ2-7	TGTGCCATAAAAGAGCGGGCCGAGCAGTACTTC	CAIKERAEQYF
.	TRBV19	.	TRBJ2-7	TGTGCCAGGCCCATAGGGCAGGGGTACGAGCAGTACTTC	CARPIGQGYEQYF
.	TRBV7-2	TRBD2	TRBJ2-7	TGTGCCAGCAGCCCGGAAGTGGGGACTAGTTTATACGAGCAGTACTTC	CASSPEVGTSLYEQYF
many	TRBV20-1	.	TRBJ1-6	TGCAGTGCTAGAGAAATAACAGGTCCGAACCTCTATAATTCACCCCTCCACTTT	CSAREITGPNLYNSPLHF
few	TRBV19	.	TRBJ2-7	TGTGCCAGTAGCGGAGGGTACTCCTACGAGCAGTACTTC	CASSGGYSYEQYF
many	TRBV12-3/TRBV12-4	.	TRBJ2-2	TGTGCCAGCCACACCACCGGGGAGCTGTTTTTT	CASHTTGELFF
many	TRBV6-5	TRBD2	TRBJ2-7	TGTGCCAGCACCGTGCCGGGGGGGTCCTACGAGCAGTACTTC	CASTVPGGSYEQYF
.	TRBV19	TRBD1	TRBJ1-2	TGTGCCAGTAGTATAGCGACAGGGGGCGGCTATGGCTACACCTTC	CASSIATGGGYGYTF
many	TRBV6-5	.	TRBJ1-2	TGTGCCAGCGGATACCTCTCTGGGGCCACGTACACCTTC	CASGYLSGATYTF
many	TRBV12-3/TRBV12-4	TRBD1	TRBJ2-7	TGTGCCAGCAGTTTGGCGCAGGGGGCCTACGAGCAGTACTTC	CASSLAQGAYEQYF
many	TRBV6-2/TRBV6-3	TRBD1	TRBJ1-5	TGTGCCAGCAGACGACAGGGGGGAGGTATTAGCAATCAGCCCCAGCATTTT	CASRRQGGGISNQPQHF
.	TRBV29-1	TRBD1	TRBJ2-7	TGCAGCGCAGGTATAACAGGGGGCTTCTACGAGCAGTACTTC	CSAGITGGFYEQYF
.	TRBV20-1	TRBD2	TRBJ2-4	TGCAGTGCTATGCCGGCCAAGCGGGAGTCGGACATTCAGTACTTC	CSAMPAKRESDIQYF
.	TRBV20-1	TRBD2	TRBJ2-7	TGCAGTGGTCGTGAGGTTAGCGGGGACTACGAGCAGTACTTC	CSGREVSGDYEQYF
.	TRBV7-2	.	TRBJ2-5	TGTGCCAGCAGCTTAGTCGGACCTGGGGAGACCCAGTACTTC	CASSLVGPGETQYF
.	TRBV6-2/TRBV6-3	TRBD1	TRBJ2-7	TGTGCCAGCAGTTACCCACGTGGACAGGGTAATTCCTACGAGCAGTACTTC	CASSYPRGQGNSYEQYF
.	TRBV20-1	.	TRBJ2-7	TGCAGTGCAACAGACTACTACGAGCAGTACTTC	CSATDYYEQYF
.	TRBV6-5	.	TRBJ2-7	TGTGCCAGCAGTAAAGGGGTAGTCTACGAGCAGTACTTC	CASSKGVVYEQYF
.	TRBV5-1	.	TRBJ1-1	TGCGCCAGCAGCTTGGCTTCTACGTCAGGGGACACTGAAGCTTTCTTT	CASSLASTSGDTEAFF
.	TRBV7-9	TRBD1	TRBJ1-5	TGTGCCAGCAGCCGGGACAGGGAGGGTCAGCCCCAGCATTTT	CASSRDREGQPQHF
.	TRBV19	.	TRBJ1-1	TGTGCCAGTATCGAGGGGGGGGCCCTAGCCTCGAACACTGAAGCTTTCTTT	CASIEGGALASNTEAFF
.	TRBV2	.	TRBJ1-6	TGTGCCAGCAGCTTACGGGGGAGCGATAATTCACCCCTCCACTTT	CASSLRGSDNSPLHF
.	TRBV10-3	TRBD1	TRBJ1-4	TGTGCCATCAGTGACCTTGGGACAGTCGGTGAAAAACTGTTTTTT	CAISDLGTVGEKLFF
many	TRBV5-1	.	TRBJ2-1	TGCGCCAGCAGCTTGATCCCGATAGGAAGCTCCTACAATGAGCAGTTCTTC	CASSLIPIGSSYNEQFF
.	TRBV10-2	.	TRBJ1-2	TGCGCCAGCAGTGAGTCGAAAAATGATGGCTACACCTTC	CASSESKNDGYTF